The next 15 T cell receptor beta chains were all read from a single sample in a study of cytomegalovirus exposure and HLA in healthy donors. The PCR contained 60 Vbeta and 13 Jbeta primers. The assay was immunoSEQ multiplex PCR, and TCRdb's table has in-frame clones only and misses some. The data hold roughly 150,000 clones, with roughly 87% observed a single time. The sample was PBMCs. These receptors were obtained from a man aged 45-65 years in good health and CMV-seropositive.

This clone showed up just a few times. The chain is built from TRBV18 and TRBJ1-3; 7 bases line up with TRBD1. This CDR3 contains 16 residues. Germline V gene data show CDR1 as KGHSH and CDR2 as LQKENI. The V gene end was trimmed by 2 bases and the J gene end by 0 bases; junction bases not matched to a gene: 4. The CDR3 nucleotides read TGTGCCAGCTCACCAACGACAGGGACCTCTGGAAACACCATATATTTT. This translates into CASSPTTGTSGNTIYF.

This chain connects TRBV7-9 to TRBJ2-7; D is perhaps TRBD2 (6 bases). V shed 5 bases and J shed 2 bases, with 16 bases lying between them. There are 15 residues in the CDR3. Per germline, CDR1 SEHNR and CDR2 FQNEAQ (reference sequence). CDR3 sequence reads: CASSGWGGATYEQYF. The DNA of the CDR3 is TGTGCCAGCAGCGGGTGGGGCGGGGCAACCTACGAGCAGTACTTC.

The chain carries TRBV6-5 and TRBJ2-7; the D gene is possibly TRBD2 (5 bases). The CDR3 spans 13 residues. Germline V CDR1 and CDR2: MNHEY, SVGAGI. The germline V and J ends were trimmed by 5 bases and 8 bases, with 16 bases remaining between them. In DNA form, the CDR3 reads TGTGCCAGCAGTCTTGGGTCCACGGGGAAGCAGTACTTC. Translated, it gives CASSLGSTGKQYF.

This rearrangement joins TRBV28 to TRBJ1-2; no reliable D call. The V and J ends lost 2 bases and 5 bases respectively, with 12 bases between them. The CDR3 contains 14 residues. Germline V gene lookup returns CDR1 MDHEN and CDR2 SYDVKM. The CDR3 DNA sequence: TGTGCCAGCAGTTTAGTGGAGGGAAGGTATGGCTACACCTTC. Protein: CASSLVEGRYGYTF.

The rearrangement links TRBV7-3 to TRBJ2-6, with D perhaps matching TRBD2 (5 bases). V dropped 5 bases and J dropped 0 bases, with 8 bases sitting between them. This CDR3 region has 15 residues. Germline-derived CDR1 and CDR2 are SGHTA and FQGTGA. The CDR3 here is CASSRGLSGANVLTF. Here the CDR3 DNA reads TGTGCCAGCAGCCGAGGGCTCTCTGGGGCCAACGTCCTGACTTTC.

The chain joins TRBV27 to TRBJ2-7; 9 bases line up with TRBD1. V was pared by 0 bases and J by 1 base, with 1 base of the junction left unmatched. Germline V gene lookup returns CDR1 MNHEY and CDR2 SMNVEV (reference sequence). CDR3 size: 15 residues. CDR3 nucleotides: TGTGCCAGCAGTTTATCGGACAGGGGTTCCTACGAGCAGTACTTC. Translation: CASSLSDRGSYEQYF.

This clone was detected only a few times. V usage is TRBV7-9 and J usage is TRBJ2-5, with 8 bases lining up with TRBD2. Germline V gives CDR1 SEHNR, CDR2 FQNEAQ (reference sequence). The CDR3 covers 16 residues. With V trimmed by 2 bases and J by 0 bases, 5 bases remained unmatched. This chain's CDR3 is CASSLLAGGHQETQYF. CDR3 bases: TGTGCCAGCAGCTTACTGGCGGGGGGCCACCAAGAGACCCAGTACTTC.

To note about this clone: At one boundary the junction diverges from the germline segment, which might be a read error. CDR3 nucleotides: TGTGCCAGCAGCCAAGATCAAGGACAGGGACAAGGGCCCCAGCATTTT. Translating gives CASSQDQGQGQGPQHF. V gene TRBV4-1 combines with J gene TRBJ1-5; 8 bases are a match to TRBD1. In germline, CDR1 is MGHRA, CDR2 YSYEKL. The CDR3 extends over 16 amino acids.

The table lists this clone with a few counts. The rearrangement joins TRBV6-6 to TRBJ2-7; D remains ambiguous. CDR3 size: 14 residues. Between the trimmed V and J ends, which lost 4 bases and 0 bases, there was a span of 10 bases. Germline V gene data show CDR1 as MNHNY and CDR2 as SVGAGI (reference sequence). CDR3 protein: CASSFGYTSYEQYF. Written as DNA, the CDR3 is TGTGCCAGCAGTTTTGGTTACACCTCCTACGAGCAGTACTTC.

The chain recombines TRBV2 with TRBJ1-2, with D perhaps TRBD1 (6 bases). Germline V gene sequence: CDR1 SNHLY, CDR2 FYNNEI. With 5 bases removed from V and 5 bases from J, the gap between germline ends came to 18 bases. This CDR3 region has 15 residues. CDR3 nucleotides: TGTGCCAGCAGTTCACCGACCGGGACATCTTATGGCTACACCTTC. This translates into CASSSPTGTSYGYTF.

The chain joins TRBV11-2 to TRBJ2-1; 14 bases agree with TRBD2. The V and J ends lost 2 bases and 4 bases, in that order; junction bases with no gene match: 7. The CDR3 runs to 18 residues. In germline, CDR1 is SGHAT, CDR2 FQNNGV. The CDR3 spells CASSLRTSGRRGYNEQFF. CDR3 coding DNA: TGTGCCAGCAGCTTACGGACTAGCGGGAGGCGGGGTTACAATGAGCAGTTCTTC.

The V and J genes are TRBV18 and TRBJ1-2; 12 nucleotides line up with TRBD1. J was trimmed by 2 bases and V by 4 bases; bases with no gene match: 5. The CDR3 has 16 amino acids. The germline V gene encodes CDR1 KGHSH and CDR2 LQKENI. CDR3 nucleotides: TGTGCCAGCTCACGCGGCGGGACAGGGGGCAACTATGGCTACACCTTC. Encoded protein: CASSRGGTGGNYGYTF.

This chain connects TRBV5-6 to TRBJ1-4; D is perhaps TRBD1 (6 bases). Germline V gene lookup returns CDR1 SGHDT and CDR2 YYEEEE. The V end lost 1 base, the J end lost 7 bases, and 8 bases lay between the germline ends. The CDR3 contains 13 residues. In nucleotides, the CDR3 is TGTGCCAGCAGCTTGAAAGGGGGTGAAAAACTGTTTTTT. Translating it yields CASSLKGGEKLFF. Together with reference TRBV5-6 and TRBJ1-4, the CDR3 gives the full variable domain: DAGVTQSPTHLIKTRGQQVTLRCSPKSGHDTVSWYQQALGQGPQFIFQYYEEEERQRGNFPDRFSGHQFPNYSSELNVNALLLGDSALYLCASSLKGGEKLFFGSGTQLSVL.

The genes are TRBV10-3 and TRBJ2-7, with D perhaps TRBD1 (6 bases). There are 12 residues in the CDR3. The germline CDR1 and CDR2 sequences are ENHRY and SYGVKD. The V end lost 6 bases, the J end lost 6 bases, and 12 bases lay between the germline ends. The CDR3 loop reads CAIRDSRSEQYF. The CDR3 DNA follows: TGTGCCATCAGGGACAGTCGGAGCGAGCAGTACTTC.

This rearrangement joins TRBV2 to TRBJ2-7, with a tentative D call TRBD1 (5 bases). Trimming pared 2 bases from V and 5 bases from J, leaving 13 bases between. The CDR3 has 14 residues. The V gene's germline CDR1 is SNHLY and CDR2 FYNNEI. The CDR3: CASSESRQGHEQYF. CDR3 DNA sequence: TGTGCCAGCAGTGAAAGTCGCCAGGGCCACGAGCAGTACTTC. The full variable domain, its missing parts supplied by reference TRBV2 and TRBJ2-7, is EPEVTQTPSHQVTQMGQEVILRCVPISNHLYFYWYRQILGQKVEFLVSFYNNEISEKSEIFDDQFSVERPDGSNFTLKIRSTKLEDSAMYFCASSESRQGHEQYFGPGTRLTVT.